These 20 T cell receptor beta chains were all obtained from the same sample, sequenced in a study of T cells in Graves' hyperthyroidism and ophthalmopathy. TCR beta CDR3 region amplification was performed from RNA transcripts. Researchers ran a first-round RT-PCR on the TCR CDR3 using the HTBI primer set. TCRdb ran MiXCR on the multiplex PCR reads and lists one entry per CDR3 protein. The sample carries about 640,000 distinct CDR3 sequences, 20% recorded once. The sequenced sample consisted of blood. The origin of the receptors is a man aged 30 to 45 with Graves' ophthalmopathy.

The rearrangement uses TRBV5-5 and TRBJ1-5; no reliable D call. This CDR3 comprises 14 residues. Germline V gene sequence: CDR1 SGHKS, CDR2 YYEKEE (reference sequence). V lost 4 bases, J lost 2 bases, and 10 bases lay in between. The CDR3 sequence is CASSDRLGNQPQHF. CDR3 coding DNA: TGTGCCAGCAGCGACCGCCTGGGCAATCAGCCCCAGCATTTT.

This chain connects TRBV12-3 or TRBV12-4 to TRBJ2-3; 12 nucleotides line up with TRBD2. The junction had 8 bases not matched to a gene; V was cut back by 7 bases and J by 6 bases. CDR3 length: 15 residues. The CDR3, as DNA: TGTGCCAGCACTACTAGCGGGAGGTTGTCGGATACGCAGTATTTT. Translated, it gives CASTTSGRLSDTQYF.

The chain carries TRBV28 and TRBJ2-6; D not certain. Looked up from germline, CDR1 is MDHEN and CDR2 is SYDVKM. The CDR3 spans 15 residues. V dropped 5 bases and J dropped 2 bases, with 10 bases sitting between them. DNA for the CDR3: TGTGCCAGCAGTCCCCAACGTCCTGGGGCCAACGTCCTGACTTTC. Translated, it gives CASSPQRPGANVLTF. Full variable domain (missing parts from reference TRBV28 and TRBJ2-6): DVKVTQSSRYLVKRTGEKVFLECVQDMDHENMFWYRQDPGLGLRLIYFSYDVKMKEKGDIPEGYSVSREKKERFSLILESASTNQTSMYLCASSPQRPGANVLTFGAGSRLTVL.

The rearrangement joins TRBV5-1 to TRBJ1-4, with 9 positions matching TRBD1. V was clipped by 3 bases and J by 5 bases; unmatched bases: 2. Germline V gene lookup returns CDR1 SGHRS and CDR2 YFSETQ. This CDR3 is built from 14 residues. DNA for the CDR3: TGCGCCAGCAGCTACAGGGGGCAGAATGAAAAACTGTTTTTT. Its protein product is CASSYRGQNEKLFF.

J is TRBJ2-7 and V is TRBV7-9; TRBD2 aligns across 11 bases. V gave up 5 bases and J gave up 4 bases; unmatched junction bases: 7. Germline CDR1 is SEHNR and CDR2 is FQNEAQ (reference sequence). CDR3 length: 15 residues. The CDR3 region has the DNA TGTGCCAGCAGCCGGCCGACTAGCGGGAATTACGAGCAGTACTTC. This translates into CASSRPTSGNYEQYF. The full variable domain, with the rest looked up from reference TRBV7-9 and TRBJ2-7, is DTGVSQNPRHKITKRGQNVTFRCDPISEHNRLYWYRQTLGQGPEFLTYFQNEAQLEKSRLLSDRFSAERPKGSFSTLEIQRTEQGDSAMYLCASSRPTSGNYEQYFGPGTRLTVT.

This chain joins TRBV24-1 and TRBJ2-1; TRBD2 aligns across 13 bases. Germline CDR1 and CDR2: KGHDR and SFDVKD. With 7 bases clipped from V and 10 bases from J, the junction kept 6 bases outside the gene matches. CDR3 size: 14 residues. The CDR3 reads CATSFPGLAGEQFF. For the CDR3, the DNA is TGTGCCACCAGCTTCCCGGGACTAGCGGGAGAGCAGTTCTTC.

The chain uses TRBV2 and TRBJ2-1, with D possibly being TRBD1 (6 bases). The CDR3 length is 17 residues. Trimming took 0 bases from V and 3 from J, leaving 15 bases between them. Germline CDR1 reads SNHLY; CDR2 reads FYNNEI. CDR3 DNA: TGTGCCAGCAGTGAAGCGCTTGGGACACCGAGCTACAATGAGCAGTTCTTC. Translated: CASSEALGTPSYNEQFF.

The chain's CDR3 is CASSFPGAGTDTQYF. For the CDR3, the DNA is TGTGCCAGCAGCTTTCCAGGGGCGGGAACAGATACGCAGTATTTT. The chain carries TRBV7-3 and TRBJ2-3, with D perhaps being TRBD1 or TRBD2 (6 bases each). The CDR3 covers 15 residues. CDR1 and CDR2 from the germline V gene are SGHTA and FQGTGA. Trimming stripped 3 bases from V and 3 bases from J, with 13 bases between.

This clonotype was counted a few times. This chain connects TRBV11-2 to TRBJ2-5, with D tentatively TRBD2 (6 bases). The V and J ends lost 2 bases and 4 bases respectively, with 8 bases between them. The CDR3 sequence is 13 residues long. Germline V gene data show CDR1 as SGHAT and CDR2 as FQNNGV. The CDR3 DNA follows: TGTGCCAGCAGCTTACTAGCGACAGAGACCCAGTACTTC. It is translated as CASSLLATETQYF. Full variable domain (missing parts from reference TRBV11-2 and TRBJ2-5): EAGVAQSPRYKIIEKRQSVAFWCNPISGHATLYWYQQILGQGPKLLIQFQNNGVVDDSQLPKDRFSAERLKGVDSTLKIQPAKLEDSAVYLCASSLLATETQYFGPGTRLLVL.

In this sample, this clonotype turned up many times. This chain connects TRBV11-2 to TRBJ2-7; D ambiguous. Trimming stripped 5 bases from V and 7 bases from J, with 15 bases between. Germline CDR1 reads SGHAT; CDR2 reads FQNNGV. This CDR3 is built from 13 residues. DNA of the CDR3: TGTGCCAGCAGCCCAAAGATCGGAGCGGAGCAGTACTTC. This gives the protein CASSPKIGAEQYF. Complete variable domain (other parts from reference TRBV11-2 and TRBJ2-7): EAGVAQSPRYKIIEKRQSVAFWCNPISGHATLYWYQQILGQGPKLLIQFQNNGVVDDSQLPKDRFSAERLKGVDSTLKIQPAKLEDSAVYLCASSPKIGAEQYFGPGTRLTVT.

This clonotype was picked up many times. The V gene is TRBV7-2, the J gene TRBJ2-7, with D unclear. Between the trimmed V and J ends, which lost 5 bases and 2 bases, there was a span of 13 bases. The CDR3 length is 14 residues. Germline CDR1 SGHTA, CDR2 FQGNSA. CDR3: CASSASTLTYEQYF. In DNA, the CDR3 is TGTGCCAGCAGCGCCTCGACTCTGACCTACGAGCAGTACTTC.

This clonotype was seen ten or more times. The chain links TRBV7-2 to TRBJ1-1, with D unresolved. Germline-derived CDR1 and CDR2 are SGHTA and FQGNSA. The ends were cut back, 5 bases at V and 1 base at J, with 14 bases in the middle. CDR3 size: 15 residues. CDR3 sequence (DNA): TGTGCCAGCAGCCCCGTTGGGGTGGCGAACACTGAAGCTTTCTTT. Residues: CASSPVGVANTEAFF.

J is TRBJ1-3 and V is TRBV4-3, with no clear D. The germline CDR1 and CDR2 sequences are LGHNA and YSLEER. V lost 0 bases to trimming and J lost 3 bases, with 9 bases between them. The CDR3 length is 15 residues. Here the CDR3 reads CASSQDRTDGNTIYF. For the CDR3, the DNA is TGCGCCAGCAGCCAAGATAGAACAGATGGAAACACCATATATTTT.

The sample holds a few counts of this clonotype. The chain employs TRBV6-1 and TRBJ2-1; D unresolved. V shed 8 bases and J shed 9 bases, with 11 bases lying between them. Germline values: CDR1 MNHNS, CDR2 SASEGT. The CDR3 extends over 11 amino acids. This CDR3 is CASDTSGEQFF. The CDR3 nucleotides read TGTGCCAGCGATACGTCGGGTGAGCAGTTCTTC.

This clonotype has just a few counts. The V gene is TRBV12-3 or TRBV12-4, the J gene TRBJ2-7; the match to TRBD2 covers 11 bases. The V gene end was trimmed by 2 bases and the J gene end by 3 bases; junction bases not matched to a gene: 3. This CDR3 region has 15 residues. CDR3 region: CASSLKTSGNYEQYF. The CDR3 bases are TGTGCCAGCAGTTTAAAGACTAGCGGGAACTACGAGCAGTACTTC.

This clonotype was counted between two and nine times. The CDR3 DNA sequence: TGTGCCAGCAGTTTATGGGGACGGAACTCTGGAAACACCATATATTTT. It is translated as CASSLWGRNSGNTIYF. This chain links TRBV28 with TRBJ1-3; D may be TRBD1 (5 bases). Germline CDR1 reads MDHEN; CDR2 reads SYDVKM. V shed 0 bases and J shed 0 bases, with 9 bases lying between them. This CDR3 is 16 amino acids long.

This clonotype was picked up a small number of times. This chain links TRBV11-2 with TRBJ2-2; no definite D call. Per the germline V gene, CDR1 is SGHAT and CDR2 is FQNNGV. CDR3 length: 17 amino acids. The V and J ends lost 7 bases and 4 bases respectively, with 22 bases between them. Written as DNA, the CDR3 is TGTGCCAGCACACCTTGGGCCCCAGGCACAATCACCGGGGAGCTGTTTTTT. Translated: CASTPWAPGTITGELFF.

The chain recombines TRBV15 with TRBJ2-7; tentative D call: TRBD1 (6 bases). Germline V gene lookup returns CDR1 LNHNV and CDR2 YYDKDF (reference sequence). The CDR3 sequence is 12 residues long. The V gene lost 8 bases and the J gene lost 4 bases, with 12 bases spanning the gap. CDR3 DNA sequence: TGTGCCACCCAACAGGGAACATACGAGCAGTACTTC. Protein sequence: CATQQGTYEQYF.

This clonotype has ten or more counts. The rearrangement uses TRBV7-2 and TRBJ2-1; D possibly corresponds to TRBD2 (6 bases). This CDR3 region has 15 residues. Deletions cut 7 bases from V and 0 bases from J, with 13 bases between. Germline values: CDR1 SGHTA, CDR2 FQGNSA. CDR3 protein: CASKLSGSSYNEQFF. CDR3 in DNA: TGTGCCAGCAAGCTTAGCGGAAGCTCCTACAATGAGCAGTTCTTC.

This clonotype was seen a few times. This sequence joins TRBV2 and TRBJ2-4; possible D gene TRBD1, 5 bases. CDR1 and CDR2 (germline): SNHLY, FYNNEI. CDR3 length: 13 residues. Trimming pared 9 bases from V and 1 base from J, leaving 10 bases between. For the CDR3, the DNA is TGTGCCAGTTCGACAGAGGCCAAAAACATTCAGTACTTC. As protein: CASSTEAKNIQYF.